The clone carrying this T cell receptor beta chain is judged medium-sized. This entry is derived from a study of HIV-infected children after antiretroviral therapy interruption. The TCR library was built from RNA with a 3' RACE protocol and unique molecular identifiers. Each CDR3 protein gets one entry after TCRdb re-called the 3' RACE reads with MiXCR. The sample includes roughly 3,700 distinct CDR3 sequences, about 4.6% of them seen just once. This CDR3 is 16 amino acids long. The junction had 7 bases not matched to a gene; V was cut back by 1 base and J by 3 bases. Germline-derived CDR1 and CDR2 are SGHAT and FQNNGV. Treatment indicated: PENTA 11 planned treatment interruption arm or continuous ART arm.

The rearrangement uses TRBV11-2 and TRBJ2-7; 9 bases are a match to TRBD2. The receptor was derived from a pool of human donors with HIV. The specimen was CD45RO+ CD8+ T cells from PBMCs, pooled from several time points, collected from a donor given antiretroviral therapy, either interrupted or continuous. Specified subset: memory CD8+ CD45RO+ CD45RA- T cells. CDR3 sequence: CASSLGSGTSYYEQYF. In DNA form, the CDR3 reads TGTGCCAGCAGCTTAGGTTCCGGGACTAGCTACTACGAGCAGTACTTC.